This T cell receptor beta chain was profiled in a study of shared clonotypes between healthy human individuals. This clone has a count of ten or more. Other DNA sequences in this sample translate to the same CDR3. CDR3 length: 13 residues. Between the trimmed V and J ends, which lost 5 bases and 0 bases, there was a span of 5 bases. The germline CDR1 and CDR2 sequences are MNHEY and SMNVEV (reference sequence). In the study's own analysis: Quality scores were absent from the junction-only immunoSEQ sequences, so filtering differed. Only in-frame clones appear in the TCRdb table, and some are missing; sequencing was by immunoSEQ multiplex PCR. The V and J calls and clone size are taken from that table; D and trimming were inferred from the DNA. In the table there are about 480,000 clones, about three quarters of which are singletons.

This TCR was recovered from a woman between 35 and 50 years old in good health. Some clones in this sample may be carry-over from other donors' samples. This chain links TRBV27 with TRBJ2-1; D remains unclear. Sequencing was done on a sample of PBMCs. Here the CDR3 DNA reads TGTGCCAGCAGTCGCCCCTCCTACAATGAGCAGTTCTTC. Its protein is CASSRPSYNEQFF.